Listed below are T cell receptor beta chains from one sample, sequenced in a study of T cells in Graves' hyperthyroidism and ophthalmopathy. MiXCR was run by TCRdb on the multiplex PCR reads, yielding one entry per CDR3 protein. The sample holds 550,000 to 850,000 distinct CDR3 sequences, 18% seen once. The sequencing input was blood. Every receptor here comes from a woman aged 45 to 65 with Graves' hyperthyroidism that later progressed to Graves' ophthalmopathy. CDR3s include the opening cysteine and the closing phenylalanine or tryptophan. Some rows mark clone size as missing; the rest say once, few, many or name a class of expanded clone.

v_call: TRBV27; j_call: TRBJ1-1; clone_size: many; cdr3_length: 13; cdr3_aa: CASWTPMNTEAFF
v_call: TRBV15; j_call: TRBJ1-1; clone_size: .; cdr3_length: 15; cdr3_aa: CATSRDLLGRTEAFF
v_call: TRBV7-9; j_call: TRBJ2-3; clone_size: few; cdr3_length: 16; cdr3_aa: CASSLPTGEGTDTQYF
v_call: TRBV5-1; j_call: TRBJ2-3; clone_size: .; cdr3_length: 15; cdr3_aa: CASSLDRAGADTQYF
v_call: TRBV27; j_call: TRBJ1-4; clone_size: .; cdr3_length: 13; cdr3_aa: CASSIRENEKLFF
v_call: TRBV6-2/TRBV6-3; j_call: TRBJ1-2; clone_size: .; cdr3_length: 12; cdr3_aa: CASSGINYGYTF
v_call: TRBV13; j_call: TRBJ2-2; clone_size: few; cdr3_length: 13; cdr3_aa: CASSGRNTGELFF
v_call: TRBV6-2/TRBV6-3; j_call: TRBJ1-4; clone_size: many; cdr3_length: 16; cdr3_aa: CASSYDRVEVFEKLFF
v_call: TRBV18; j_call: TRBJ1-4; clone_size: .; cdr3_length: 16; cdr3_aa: CTSSPNGGRSNEKLFF
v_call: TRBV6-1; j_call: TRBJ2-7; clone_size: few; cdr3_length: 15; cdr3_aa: CASSRLEAISYEQYF
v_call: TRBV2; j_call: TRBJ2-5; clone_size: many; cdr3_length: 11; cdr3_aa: CASLLKETQYF
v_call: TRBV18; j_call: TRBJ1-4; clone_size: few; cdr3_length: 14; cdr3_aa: CASSKLGTNEKLFF
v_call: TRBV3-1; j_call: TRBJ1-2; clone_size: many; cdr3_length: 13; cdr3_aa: CASSQDRFGGYTF
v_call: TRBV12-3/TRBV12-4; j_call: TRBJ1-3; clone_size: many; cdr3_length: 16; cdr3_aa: CASSRSSVISGNTIYF
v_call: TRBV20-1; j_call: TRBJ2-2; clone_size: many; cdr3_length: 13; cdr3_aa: CSARQGGTGELFF
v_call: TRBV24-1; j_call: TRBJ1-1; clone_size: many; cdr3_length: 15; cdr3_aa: CATSDSRAGNTEAFF
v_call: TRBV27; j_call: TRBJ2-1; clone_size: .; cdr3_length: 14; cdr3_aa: CASSARTSGNEQFF
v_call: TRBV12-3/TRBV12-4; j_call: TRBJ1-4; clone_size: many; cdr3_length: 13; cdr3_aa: CASSGTSGEKLFF
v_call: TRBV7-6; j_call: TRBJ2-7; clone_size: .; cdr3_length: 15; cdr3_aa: CASSLAPDREYEQYF
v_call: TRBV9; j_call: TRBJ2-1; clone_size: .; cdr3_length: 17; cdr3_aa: CASSVAGGGNFYNEQFF
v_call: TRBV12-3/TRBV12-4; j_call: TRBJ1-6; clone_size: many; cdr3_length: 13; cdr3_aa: CASSASGVSPLHF
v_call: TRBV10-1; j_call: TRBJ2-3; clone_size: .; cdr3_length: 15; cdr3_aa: CASSDPGLTTDTQYF
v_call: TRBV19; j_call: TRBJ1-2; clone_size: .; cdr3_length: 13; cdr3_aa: CASRLGHSYGYTF